What follows are 14 T cell receptor beta chains derived from one specimen sequenced in a study of regulatory T cells in long-lasting Graves disease. Relying on iRepertoire HTBI primers and Arm-PCR of CDR3 regions, the team built TCR beta libraries. Via MiXCR, TCRdb re-called the multiplex PCR reads, giving one row per CDR3 protein. Of about 400,000 distinct CDR3 sequences in the sample, less than 25% were seen once. Time point in this sample: persistent/refractory GD, antithyroid drugs over 5 years with positive TRAb. RNA from PBMCs was the source of the TCR library. This material consisted of peripheral blood mononuclear cells (PBMCs), taken when the disease was refractory, from a patient treated with antithyroid drugs. The source is a female donor with Graves disease.

V gene TRBV7-2 combines with J gene TRBJ2-1; no firm D call. The CDR3 contains 11 residues. The V end was cut by 4 bases, the J end by 10 bases, with 8 bases between. Germline V CDR1 and CDR2: SGHTA, FQGNSA. DNA for the CDR3: TGTGCCAGCAGCTCTGGTGGCGAGCAGTTCTTC. Amino acid sequence: CASSSGGEQFF.

This clonotype was counted many times. J is TRBJ1-2 and V is TRBV6-1; D remains unclear. Germline V CDR1 and CDR2: MNHNS, SASEGT. Trimming cost V 7 bases and J 7 bases, with 13 bases left between them. The CDR3 is 12 amino acids. CDR3 sequence: CASMSVEGGYTF. As DNA, the CDR3 is TGTGCCAGCATGTCGGTGGAAGGTGGCTACACCTTC.

This clonotype has at least ten counts. The rearrangement joins TRBV30 to TRBJ1-1, with unresolved D. The germline V and J ends were trimmed by 1 base and 7 bases, with 10 bases remaining between them. The germline CDR1 and CDR2 sequences are GTSNPN and SVGIG (reference sequence). The CDR3 contains 12 residues. CDR3 region: CAWSGARGEAFF. CDR3 nucleotide sequence: TGTGCCTGGAGTGGAGCGCGGGGTGAAGCTTTCTTT. Drawing the rest from reference TRBV30 and TRBJ1-1, the complete variable domain is SQTIHQWPATLVQPVGSPLSLECTVEGTSNPNLYWYRQAAGRGLQLLFYSVGIGQISSEVPQNLSASRPQDRQFILSSKKLLLSDSGFYLCAWSGARGEAFFGQGTRLTVV.

V usage is TRBV9 and J usage is TRBJ2-1; 10 bases fit TRBD2. Germline-derived CDR1 and CDR2 are SGDLS and YYNGEE. The CDR3 spans 16 residues. With V trimmed by 0 bases and J by 5 bases, 5 bases remained unmatched. The CDR3: CASSVEGLAGDNEQFF. CDR3 DNA: TGTGCCAGCAGCGTAGAGGGGCTAGCGGGAGACAATGAGCAGTTCTTC.

V is TRBV6-5 and J is TRBJ1-4, with D possibly matching TRBD1 (6 bases). Trimming shortened V by 3 bases and J by 7 bases, and 15 bases separated the two germline ends. CDR1 is MNHEY, CDR2 SVGAGI, per germline. This CDR3 has 15 amino acids. Here the CDR3 reads CASSYSAGVGEKLFF. The CDR3 DNA reads TGTGCCAGCAGTTATTCCGCAGGGGTGGGTGAAAAACTGTTTTTT.

This clonotype has ten or more counts. The CDR3: CSVVRTNTGELFF. The CDR3 region has the DNA TGCAGCGTTGTTAGGACAAACACCGGGGAGCTGTTTTTT. V is TRBV29-1 and J is TRBJ2-2; tentatively, D is TRBD1 (5 bases). V was shortened by 4 bases and J by 2 bases, with 8 bases between the two germline ends. The V gene's germline CDR1 is SQVTM and CDR2 ANQGSEA. CDR3 length: 13 residues.

In this sample, this clonotype turned up many times. The rearrangement joins TRBV7-9 to TRBJ2-7; the D is unclear. Looked up from germline, CDR1 is SEHNR and CDR2 is FQNEAQ (reference sequence). V shed 5 bases and J shed 5 bases, with 7 bases lying between them. This CDR3 region has 11 residues. The CDR3 loop is CASSVGDEQYF. The CDR3 bases are TGTGCCAGCAGCGTGGGTGACGAGCAGTACTTC.

The chain carries TRBV5-1 and TRBJ1-1; 7 nucleotides agree with TRBD1. Germline CDR1 reads SGHRS; CDR2 reads YFSETQ. The CDR3 spans 15 residues. J gave up 1 base and V 1 base, and 4 bases lay outside the gene matches. The CDR3 sequence is CASSLYRGQNTEAFF. DNA of the CDR3: TGCGCCAGCAGCTTGTATAGGGGGCAGAACACTGAAGCTTTCTTT.

This clonotype was counted a few times. A much more abundant neighbour one base away suggests this may be a read error. This rearrangement joins TRBV7-2 to TRBJ2-7; weak D call: TRBD1 (7 bases). The germline gives CDR1 SGHTA, CDR2 FQGNSA. CDR3 size: 13 residues. V lost 6 bases and J lost 9, with 18 bases in between. For the CDR3, the DNA is TGTGCCAGCAGTTCGACAGGGACCGGGGGGCAGTACTTC. Amino acid sequence: CASSSTGTGGQYF.

Many counts were recorded for this clonotype. The rearrangement joins TRBV24-1 to TRBJ1-2; D uncertain. CDR1 is KGHDR, CDR2 SFDVKD, per germline. The CDR3 covers 14 residues. V gave up 3 bases and J gave up 6 bases, with 13 bases separating them. As DNA, the CDR3 is TGTGCCACCAGTGATGGAGCGACGGGGAATGGCTACACCTTC. It is translated as CATSDGATGNGYTF.

This clonotype showed up many times. The gene calls are TRBV27 and TRBJ2-7; 7 positions agree with TRBD2. This CDR3 is 15 amino acids long. Germline loops: CDR1 MNHEY, CDR2 SMNVEV (reference sequence). Trimming removed 4 bases from V and 10 bases from J; junction bases left unmatched: 16. The CDR3 is CASSSSGANLAHQYF. DNA of the CDR3: TGTGCCAGCAGTTCGAGCGGGGCTAACCTAGCCCACCAGTACTTC.

This clonotype was seen more than once but under ten times. This chain uses TRBV27 with TRBJ2-5; 10 bases fit TRBD2. V was pared by 7 bases and J by 5 bases, with 16 bases of the junction left unmatched. The CDR3 covers 17 residues. Looked up from germline, CDR1 is MNHEY and CDR2 is SMNVEV (reference sequence). Here the CDR3 DNA reads TGTGCCAGCACCCTATGGAGTGCTAGCGGGAGCGGGGAGACCCAGTACTTC. Protein sequence: CASTLWSASGSGETQYF.

This chain joins TRBV18 and TRBJ1-2; 9 bases are shared with TRBD1. Per germline, CDR1 KGHSH and CDR2 LQKENI. With V trimmed by 6 bases and J by 4 bases, 24 bases remained unmatched. CDR3 length: 20 amino acids. The CDR3 nucleotides read TGTGCCAGCTCGGCGCTACGCCCCGGGACAGGGAAAGGAAAGGGCTATGGCTACACCTTC. It translates to CASSALRPGTGKGKGYGYTF.

This clonotype turned up a few times. The chain carries TRBV6-1 and TRBJ2-5; 11 bases agree with TRBD2. The V and J ends lost 4 bases and 5 bases, in that order; junction bases with no gene match: 6. In germline, CDR1 is MNHNS, CDR2 SASEGT. This CDR3 is built from 15 residues. This CDR3 is CASSATSGIMETQYF. CDR3 nucleotide sequence: TGTGCCAGCAGTGCGACTAGCGGGATCATGGAGACCCAGTACTTC.